The entry below describes one T cell receptor (beta chain). This clone showed up just a few times. What this receptor recognizes is not known. No much larger clonotype is one base removed from it; base qualities were not supplied. The sample is drawn from a study of cytomegalovirus exposure and HLA in healthy donors (dated by TCRdb to 2017 to 2019). As for the study more broadly: An earlier analysis of 587 of the donors reported about 260 Gb of sequence data and 117 million unique TCR beta sequences obtained from about 180 million T cells. An earlier analysis of 587 of the donors used high-throughput TCR beta sequencing to judge whether each TCR beta V gene segment behaved as functional or pseudogenic. The study profiled the T cell repertoires of 500 to 800 subjects by immunosequencing and related them to cytomegalovirus serostatus. Of the roughly 400 genotyped donors, 81% were placed in the genetic ancestry cluster associated with self-reported Caucasian donors. Rather than using new phenotypic data, the later analysis identified candidate immune exposures from TCR beta sequences and from how often those sequences occurred across donors. Among about 360 genotyped donors of the cohort, an average of 235,054 unique TCR beta nucleotide sequences were sequenced per donor, roughly 20% of them non-productive. About 280 gigabases of sequencing data and some 85 million unique TCR sequences were included in an early release covering over 600 HLA-typed donors. A few DR-DQ haplotypes were treated as single units for association and clustering because of strong linkage in the cohort. To predict cytomegalovirus infection status, the study combined high-throughput TCR immunosequencing, statistical association of individual TCRs with disease status, and machine learning. All discovery cohort repertoires had been generated using a single sequencing platform. In addition to the first cohort of about 650 subjects, a separate validation cohort of approximately 130 different subjects was used. In a later analysis, previously published TCR beta repertoires from fewer than 750 donors were re-analyzed and high-resolution HLA genotyping was added so that TCR occurrence patterns could be studied. In a later genetic analysis, genome-wide SNP genotypes for about three fifths of the roughly 670 donors were used, and that subset was treated as a discovery cohort. Donor age, sex, ethnicity and CMV serostatus were compiled alongside the repertoire data. The number of donors typed differed by locus, with roughly 629-640 for A, B, C, DRB1 and DQB1, around 500 for DQA1, 606 for DPA1, and some 450 for DPB1. The study aimed to test whether signatures of past pathogen exposure could be identified by cataloging public T cell receptors. Class I and class II HLA loci were covered by the typing at four-digit resolution.

V ends up 6 bases short and J 10 bases short, with an unmatched junction base count of 4. Sequences LNHDA (CDR1) and SQIVND (CDR2) are obtained from the germline V gene (reference sequence). The CDR3 contains 13 residues, cysteine and phenylalanine counted. Only the CDR3 portion is preserved as DNA: 39 bases, with reading frame beginning at the first base. The library was made by the immunoSEQ multiplex PCR assay. For the multiplex PCR, a mixture combining 60 forward primers for TCR Vbeta segments and 13 reverse primers for TCR Jbeta segments was used. A multiplex PCR assay on genomic DNA amplified the CDR3 region of rearranged TCR beta genes. The amplified TCR beta libraries were sequenced on the Illumina HiSeq System as 87-base-pair reads. The published analysis was carried out like this. In a later analysis, some 80 million unique TCR beta chains were counted across the roughly 670 repertoires, and roughly 11 million of these chains were shared by at least two donors. Raw reads were error-corrected and collapsed into unique sequences by a nearest-neighbor algorithm in which closely related sequences were merged to remove PCR and sequencing errors. V, D and J gene segments were assigned by aligning CDR3 sequences to IMGT reference sequences. For a sequence to be retained, a match of at least six nucleotides to both a V gene segment and a J gene segment was required. A rearrangement was called productive if the CDR3 had no stop codons and remained in frame with V and J, and every other rearrangement was called non-productive. CDR3 was defined according to IMGT convention as the region running from the second conserved V-encoded cysteine to the conserved J-encoded phenylalanine. Sequences without an unambiguous match to a single V gene segment were excluded from the earlier analysis of a few hundred of the donors. In an earlier analysis of several hundred of the donors, V segments were called functional above 56.7% productive rearrangements and were called segregating when the between-donor standard deviation exceeded 5%. A statistical classification framework was built for diagnosing cytomegalovirus status from the catalog of TCR beta chain sequences. V and J gene assignment, in a later analysis, came from comparing TCR nucleotide sequences with IMGT/GENE-DB human TR gene sequences. In a later analysis, CDR3 sequences and most-parsimonious VDJ recombination scenarios were assigned using the TCRdist pipeline. In a later analysis, every TCR beta chain was defined by the combination of its CDR3 amino acid sequence and its V-gene family, and reads without a unique V-gene family were dropped. As a way to deal with suspected cross-contamination and a sequencing artifact, a later analysis dropped approximately 570 nucleotide sequences that were highly shared and had low generation probability. In a later analysis, a clonal expansion index for each public chain was calculated from normalized within-repertoire ranks of inferred template counts. A later analysis computed generation probabilities with a VDJ recombination model fitted to out-of-frame rearrangements, and checked the results against IGoR. In a later analysis, TCR-TCR, TCR-HLA and TCR-CMV co-occurrence was scored with hypergeometric tests, and a repertoire-size bias correction was applied to TCR pairs. A later analysis estimated false discovery rates by permuting HLA or CMV assignments 20 times. In a later analysis, co-occurring TCRs were grouped using DBSCAN, with TCRdist sequence similarity added in when clustering inside HLA-allele-positive subsets. Repertoires with fewer than 30,000 or more than 120,000 public chains, plus five repertoires with anomalous nucleotide sharing, were excluded from co-occurrence clustering. TCRdb's version of the immuneACCESS table is confined to in-frame rearrangements and falls short of the full clone set. An unresolved V gene accounts for under half of the shortfall where checked; the remainder is of unknown origin. From that table come the V and J calls and clone size; the DNA was used to work out D and trimming. Across this sample there are about 130,000 clones, with approximately 61% seen only once. Jointly, the top ten make up 1.5% to 2% of the sample.

Paper-wide results and their limitations: The classifier was reported to diagnose cytomegalovirus status with high specificity and sensitivity in both the original cohort and the validation cohort. The cohort was sequenced for TCR beta chains only, and without alpha or paired-chain data the features that could be detected were limited. HLA typing was unavailable for some donors at each locus, so association tests used only the typed subset. According to a later genetic analysis, donors in an Asian-associated ancestry cluster had fewer N-insertions in productive TCRs than the roughly 700-donor mean. The earlier analysis of some 560 of the donors excluded roughly 17 rarely observed V segments, including chromosome 9 orphons, because counts were too low. In a later analysis, the rate of TCR association differed among HLA loci, with DRB1 alleles having the most associated TCRs and HLA-C alleles having the fewest. In a later analysis, several top co-occurrence clusters were reported to appear linked to parvovirus B19, influenza, CMV and Epstein-Barr virus. It was suggested by the authors that the approach could potentially be generalized to other disease states and immunological phenotypes. CMV serostatus was the only immune exposure information available for the cohort. Linkage disequilibrium might explain the correlated functional status among segregating V segments, but an unknown experimental factor could not be ruled out. A later analysis found that HLA-associated TCR beta chains were more clonally expanded and had lower generation probabilities than equally common non-associated chains. In vitro tests confirmed that a few of the cytomegalovirus-associated TCR beta chains recognize cytomegalovirus antigens. A further reported finding was that TCR beta sequences accurately predicted the HLA-A and HLA-B alleles for most subjects in the first cohort. In an earlier analysis of about 550 of the donors, most TCR beta V segments were observed in productive rearrangements about 87% or about 30% of the time, broadly matching IMGT annotations. Assigning TCR associations to individual alleles was difficult when HLA alleles, especially DR and DQ, strongly co-occurred. A later genetic analysis associated a missense DCLRE1C variant with V-gene and J-gene trimming of TCR beta chains, and an independent cohort replicated the association. A cluster of highly shared sequence variants was judged likely to represent a technical artifact of the sequencing pipeline. A later analysis associated 17,000 or so TCR beta sequences with specific HLA alleles at a false discovery rate of 0.05. Some IMGT-functional V segments, including TRBV6-2 and TRBV6-3, could not be told apart with the 87-base-pair reads, so those segments were excluded. Most CMV-associated TCR beta chains appeared to be HLA-restricted in a later analysis, and the HLA associations seemed to be driven largely by CMV exposure. The study listed approximately 150 TCR beta chains as associated with cytomegalovirus. Sequencing depth was assumed to be roughly uniform across donors in the presence/absence analyses, though that assumption may not hold. While some public TCRs were present in many individuals, most TCR sequences turned up only very rarely across donors.

The cohort comprised 666 healthy bone marrow donors. At the time of sampling, all cohort members were nominally healthy, though unrecorded immune exposures were likely present. CMV serostatus was recorded as positive for about 310 and negative for 352 of the 666 cohort members, whereas no CMV serostatus was recorded for the donor in question. A peripheral blood sample was collected from each donor, and TCR beta sequencing was performed on peripheral blood mononuclear cells. Genomic DNA extraction from the blood cell samples was performed with the Qiagen DNeasy Blood Extraction Kit. The sample was PBMCs. The source of this sequence is a human donor in good health. The chain links TRBV19 with TRBJ2-1; 12 bases in between match TRBD2. Here the CDR3 is given as CASRGLAGDEQFF. The DNA reads TGTGCCAGTAGGGGACTAGCGGGTGACGAGCAGTTCTTC.